What follows are 28 T cell receptor beta chains derived from one specimen sequenced in a study of blood T cell repertoires in COVID-19. Sequenced by immunoSEQ multiplex PCR; TCRdb stores in-frame clones only, minus some. Of 270,000 or so clones in the sample, about 90% were seen once. The source material was peripheral blood. These receptors were taken from a young woman with COVID-19, enrolled during active disease.

The rearrangement links TRBV4-1 to TRBJ1-2; D possibly corresponds to TRBD1 (6 bases). Germline V gene sequence: CDR1 MGHRA, CDR2 YSYEKL. Deletions cut 2 bases from V and 1 base from J, with 26 bases between. The CDR3 loop spans 20 amino acids. The CDR3 protein is CASSQPSIVAGRGSNYGYTF. CDR3 in DNA: TGCGCCAGCAGCCAACCCTCCATTGTAGCGGGGAGGGGGAGTAACTATGGCTACACCTTC.

CDR3 sequence (DNA): TGTGCCAGCAGCCAAGATCGCGGCAGGGGTCAGCCCCAGCATTTT. Protein product: CASSQDRGRGQPQHF. This chain joins TRBV3-1 (or the pseudogene TRBV3-2) and TRBJ1-5; D is perhaps TRBD1 (6 bases). V was cut by 0 bases and J by 6 bases, with 12 bases left in between. The germline V gene encodes CDR1 LGHDT and CDR2 YNNKEL (reference sequence). This CDR3 contains 15 residues.

Regarding this clone: Other DNA sequences in the same sample also yield this CDR3. The chain has TRBV5-1 and TRBJ1-1; a weak D match, TRBD1 (6 bases). The CDR3 extends over 13 amino acids. With 2 bases removed from V and 1 base from J, the gap between germline ends came to 6 bases. Germline V gives CDR1 SGHRS, CDR2 YFSETQ. The CDR3 here is CASSLGGNTEAFF. As DNA, the CDR3 is TGCGCCAGCAGCTTAGGGGGGAACACTGAAGCTTTCTTT.

The chain couples TRBV2 to TRBJ1-1, with TRBD1 as a possible D gene (6 bases). CDR1 is SNHLY, CDR2 FYNNEI, per germline. V lost 4 bases and J 4 bases, leaving 16 bases between the germline ends. This CDR3 contains 15 residues. The CDR3 DNA follows: TGTGCCAGCAGTGGGAATCGGGGGGCCCTCACTGAAGCTTTCTTT. This sequence encodes CASSGNRGALTEAFF.

J is TRBJ2-7 and V is TRBV10-2; no firm D call. This CDR3 is built from 15 residues. Germline V gene lookup returns CDR1 WSHSY and CDR2 SAAADI. V was pared by 2 bases and J by 6 bases, with 17 bases between. In DNA, the CDR3 is TGCGCCAGCAGTGAGCTCGGCCCCGCTGCGGCCGAGCAGTACTTC. It encodes CASSELGPAAAEQYF.

The chain links TRBV7-9 to TRBJ1-1; a possible D gene is TRBD1 (5 bases). The CDR3 runs 14 residues. V shed 6 bases and J shed 6 bases, with 17 bases lying between them. The germline V gene has CDR1 SEHNR and CDR2 FQNEAQ (reference sequence). The CDR3 coding sequence is TGTGCCAGCAGTGATCACGGGGGGACGCCTGAAGCTTTCTTT. Translated, it gives CASSDHGGTPEAFF.

DNA of the CDR3: TGTGCCACCAGCCCACTCGGGGGGGCTAAGGCCGGGGATCAGCCCCAGCATTTT. Amino acid sequence: CATSPLGGAKAGDQPQHF. The gene calls are TRBV15 and TRBJ1-5; D is possibly TRBD1 (6 bases). CDR1 is LNHNV and CDR2 is YYDKDF in the germline V gene (reference sequence). This CDR3 has 18 amino acids. The V gene lost 5 bases and the J gene lost 5 bases, with 25 bases spanning the gap.

The genes are TRBV6-1 and TRBJ2-3, with 8 positions matching TRBD1. CDR1 is MNHNS, CDR2 SASEGT, per germline. With V trimmed by 3 bases and J by 0 bases, 5 bases remained unmatched. The length of the CDR3 is 16 residues. CDR3: CASSDFRGPSTDTQYF. The CDR3 DNA sequence: TGTGCCAGCAGTGACTTCAGGGGGCCTAGCACAGATACGCAGTATTTT.

The genes are TRBV7-8 and TRBJ1-6, with 10 positions matching TRBD1. The J segment lost 8 bases and the V segment lost 5 bases, leaving 9 bases of the junction unmatched. This CDR3 has 16 residues. CDR1 and CDR2 from the germline V gene are SGHVS and FQNEAQ. CDR3 sequence: CASSSLVGQGYSPLHF. Here the CDR3 DNA reads TGTGCCAGCAGCAGCTTGGTGGGACAGGGGTATTCACCCCTCCACTTT. Together with reference TRBV7-8 and TRBJ1-6, the CDR3 gives the full variable domain: GAGVSQSPRYKVAKRGQDVALRCDPISGHVSLFWYQQALGQGPEFLTYFQNEAQLDKSGLPSDRFFAERPEGSVSTLKIQRTQQEDSAVYLCASSSLVGQGYSPLHFGNGTRLTVT.

The chain uses TRBV25-1 and TRBJ1-5; no reliable D call. Germline V lookup: CDR1 MGHDK, CDR2 SYGVNS. The length of the CDR3 is 14 residues. V gave up 3 bases and J gave up 1 base, with 7 bases separating them. CDR3 protein: CASSEAGSNQPQHF. The CDR3 DNA is TGTGCCAGCAGTGAGGCGGGGAGCAATCAGCCCCAGCATTTT.

The chain is built from TRBV7-6 and TRBJ2-7, with 8 bases matching TRBD1. Germline V CDR1 and CDR2: SGHVS, FNYEAQ. After removal of 4 bases from V and 1 base from J, the junction contained 9 bases not matched to a gene. The CDR3 is made up of 16 amino acids. The CDR3 reads CASSSRQGPLSYEQYF. CDR3 nucleotides: TGTGCCAGCAGCTCCCGACAGGGGCCCTTATCCTACGAGCAGTACTTC.

The V call is TRBV28, the J call TRBJ2-3; 14 bases fit TRBD2. V shed 5 bases and J 5 bases; nucleotides not matched to a gene: 15. There are 19 residues in the CDR3. Looked up from germline, CDR1 is MDHEN and CDR2 is SYDVKM. CDR3 DNA: TGTGCCAGCAGTCCTCGGACTAGCGGGGGGATGCTGGGGAGAGATACGCAGTATTTT. Residues: CASSPRTSGGMLGRDTQYF.

J is TRBJ2-3 and V is TRBV7-2, with D tentatively TRBD1 (5 bases). Trimming cost V 8 bases and J 1 base, with 19 bases left between them. In germline, CDR1 is SGHTA, CDR2 FQGNSA. The CDR3 has 16 amino acids. The CDR3 nucleotides are TGTGCCAGCGGAGCAAGAACAACCAGGGGCACAGATACGCAGTATTTT. Encoded protein: CASGARTTRGTDTQYF.

The chain carries TRBV6-4 and TRBJ1-2; D is undetermined. Per germline, CDR1 MRHNA and CDR2 SNTAGT. CDR3 length: 12 amino acids. V lost 6 bases to trimming and J lost 8 bases, with 13 bases between them. The CDR3, as DNA: TGTGCCAGCAGGACACCCCCTTTAGGCTACACCTTC. Translated, it gives CASRTPPLGYTF.

In this sample, this clone turned up once. The J gene is TRBJ2-7, the V gene TRBV5-5; 7 nucleotides line up with TRBD1. Germline V gene lookup returns CDR1 SGHKS and CDR2 YYEKEE (reference sequence). The CDR3 runs to 15 residues. V shed 3 bases, J shed 4 bases, and the junction held 10 bases outside the gene matches. CDR3 amino acids: CASSSDRDGLYEQYF. As DNA, the CDR3 is TGTGCCAGCAGCTCCGACAGGGATGGACTTTACGAGCAGTACTTC.

V gene TRBV9 combines with J gene TRBJ1-2, with D possibly matching TRBD1 (5 bases). Germline V gene sequence: CDR1 SGDLS, CDR2 YYNGEE. V was shortened by 2 bases and J by 0 bases, with 11 bases between the two germline ends. This CDR3 has 15 residues. CDR3 residues: CASSVGGEANYGYTF. The CDR3 coding sequence is TGTGCCAGCAGCGTGGGAGGGGAAGCTAACTATGGCTACACCTTC.

This rearrangement joins TRBV14 to TRBJ1-2; 8 positions agree with TRBD1. Trimming cost V 2 bases and J 7 bases; bases outside gene matches: 9. This CDR3 comprises 15 residues. CDR1 is SGHDN and CDR2 is FVKESK in the germline V gene. The CDR3 protein is CASSQSTHRGSGYTF. The CDR3 DNA is TGTGCCAGCAGCCAATCAACTCACAGGGGGTCTGGCTACACCTTC.

The gene calls are TRBV30 and TRBJ1-6; D remains unclear. Per germline, CDR1 GTSNPN and CDR2 SVGIG (reference sequence). The V and J ends lost 2 bases and 10 bases respectively, with 12 bases between them. The CDR3 is 13 amino acids. The CDR3 protein is CAWSTQNFSPLHF. The CDR3, as DNA: TGTGCCTGGAGTACCCAGAATTTCTCACCCCTCCACTTT.

This clone was counted only a few times. The gene calls are TRBV7-9 and TRBJ1-3; no firm D call. Germline values: CDR1 SEHNR, CDR2 FQNEAQ (reference sequence). The CDR3 spans 10 residues. With 7 bases removed from V and 13 bases from J, the gap between germline ends came to 11 bases. For the CDR3, the DNA is TGTGCCAGCACCGCGGCGGATATATATTTT. It encodes CASTAADIYF.

This clone was seen repeatedly, ten times or more. The J gene is TRBJ1-2, the V gene TRBV5-1; 10 nucleotides match TRBD1. The V segment lost 4 bases and the J segment 7 bases; nucleotides outside the gene matches: 7. The CDR3 covers 14 residues. Germline V gene data show CDR1 as SGHRS and CDR2 as YFSETQ. The CDR3 spells CASSQDRGLGGYTF. In DNA, the CDR3 is TGCGCCAGCAGCCAGGACAGGGGGTTAGGTGGCTACACCTTC.

V is TRBV27 and J is TRBJ2-3; unclear D gene. In germline, CDR1 is MNHEY, CDR2 SMNVEV (reference sequence). The CDR3 consists of 12 residues. Trimming stripped 11 bases from V and 1 base from J, with 10 bases between. The CDR3 bases are TGTGCCGTAGGAGCTGGCACAGATACGCAGTATTTT. It is translated as CAVGAGTDTQYF.

This sequence joins TRBV19 and TRBJ1-2; a weak D match, TRBD1 (6 bases). Germline V gives CDR1 LNHDA, CDR2 SQIVND (reference sequence). The V end was cut by 1 base, the J end by 6 bases, with 15 bases between. The CDR3 runs 15 residues. This CDR3 is CASSIVGGRLHGYTF. CDR3 bases: TGTGCCAGTAGTATAGTCGGGGGGCGGCTTCATGGCTACACCTTC.

The rearrangement uses TRBV9 and TRBJ2-3; maybe TRBD1 (6 bases). Trimming left V 3 bases short and J 4 bases short, with 15 bases between. Germline CDR1 is SGDLS and CDR2 is YYNGEE. This CDR3 has 15 amino acids. CDR3 DNA sequence: TGTGCCAGCAGCGCAGGGGCCCGGAGAGCAGATACGCAGTATTTT. Amino acid sequence: CASSAGARRADTQYF. Using reference TRBV9 and TRBJ2-3 for the parts outside the CDR3, the full variable domain is DSGVTQTPKHLITATGQRVTLRCSPRSGDLSVYWYQQSLDQGLQFLIQYYNGEERAKGNILERFSAQQFPDLHSELNLSSLELGDSALYFCASSAGARRADTQYFGPGTRLTVL.

The chain couples TRBV2 to TRBJ2-5, with 9 nucleotides matching TRBD2. This CDR3 spans 15 amino acids. Unmatched junction bases numbered 6, after V lost 6 bases and J lost 1 base. Per germline, CDR1 SNHLY and CDR2 FYNNEI. Here the CDR3 reads CASSQGLAGQETQYF. CDR3 in DNA: TGTGCCAGCAGCCAGGGACTAGCAGGCCAAGAGACCCAGTACTTC. Complete variable domain (other parts from reference TRBV2 and TRBJ2-5): EPEVTQTPSHQVTQMGQEVILRCVPISNHLYFYWYRQILGQKVEFLVSFYNNEISEKSEIFDDQFSVERPDGSNFTLKIRSTKLEDSAMYFCASSQGLAGQETQYFGPGTRLLVL.

The gene calls are TRBV7-9 and TRBJ2-3; 7 bases align to TRBD2. The CDR3 covers 15 residues. The ends lost 9 bases at V and 2 bases at J; junction bases unmatched: 11. CDR1 and CDR2 (germline): SEHNR, FQNEAQ (reference sequence). The CDR3 DNA sequence: TGTGCCAGTCCCCTGGGGGGGGAACCCACAGATACGCAGTATTTT. It specifies CASPLGGEPTDTQYF.

This chain joins TRBV29-1 and TRBJ2-1, with 11 bases matching TRBD2. Germline V gene sequence: CDR1 SQVTM, CDR2 ANQGSEA. This CDR3 has 15 residues. The V gene end was trimmed by 3 bases and the J gene end by 4 bases; junction bases not matched to a gene: 5. For the CDR3, the DNA is TGCAGCGTTGAGATTAGCGGGGGGGCTTACAATGAGCAGTTCTTC. This sequence encodes CSVEISGGAYNEQFF.

This chain connects TRBV6-5 to TRBJ1-1; D perhaps matches TRBD1 (5 bases). The ends were cut back, 6 bases at V and 3 bases at J, with 14 bases in the middle. The CDR3 has 14 amino acids. The germline gives CDR1 MNHEY, CDR2 SVGAGI. This CDR3 is CASRRGPRDTEAFF. CDR3 bases: TGTGCCAGCAGGCGGGGACCCCGGGACACTGAAGCTTTCTTT.

Only one count was recorded for this clone. This chain joins TRBV2 and TRBJ2-7; D gene unclear. V was shortened by 2 bases and J by 4 bases, with 9 bases between the two germline ends. The CDR3 sequence is 13 residues long. Germline CDR1 SNHLY, CDR2 FYNNEI. CDR3 coding DNA: TGTGCCAGCAGTGAAAGCGAGCTTTACGAGCAGTACTTC. Translation: CASSESELYEQYF. Drawing the rest from reference TRBV2 and TRBJ2-7, the complete variable domain is EPEVTQTPSHQVTQMGQEVILRCVPISNHLYFYWYRQILGQKVEFLVSFYNNEISEKSEIFDDQFSVERPDGSNFTLKIRSTKLEDSAMYFCASSESELYEQYFGPGTRLTVT.